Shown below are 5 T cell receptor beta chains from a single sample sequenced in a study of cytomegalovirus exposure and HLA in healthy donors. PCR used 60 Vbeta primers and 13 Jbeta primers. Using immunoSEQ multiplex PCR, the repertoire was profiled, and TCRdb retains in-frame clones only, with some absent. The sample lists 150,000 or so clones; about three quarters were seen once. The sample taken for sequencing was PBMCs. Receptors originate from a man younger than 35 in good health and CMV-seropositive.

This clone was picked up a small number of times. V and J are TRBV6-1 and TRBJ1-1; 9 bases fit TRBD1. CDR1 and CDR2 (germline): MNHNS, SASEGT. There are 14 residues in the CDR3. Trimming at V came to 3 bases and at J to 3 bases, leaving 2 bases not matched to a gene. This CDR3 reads CASSDTGGDTEAFF. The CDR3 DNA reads TGTGCCAGCAGTGATACAGGGGGCGACACTGAAGCTTTCTTT.

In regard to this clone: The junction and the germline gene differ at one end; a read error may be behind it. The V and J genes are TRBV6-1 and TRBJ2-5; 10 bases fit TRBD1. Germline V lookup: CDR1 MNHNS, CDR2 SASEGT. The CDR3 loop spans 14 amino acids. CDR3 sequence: CAISDRGRGETQYF. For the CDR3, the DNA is TGTGCCATCAGTGACAGGGGGCGAGGAGAGACCCAGTACTTC.

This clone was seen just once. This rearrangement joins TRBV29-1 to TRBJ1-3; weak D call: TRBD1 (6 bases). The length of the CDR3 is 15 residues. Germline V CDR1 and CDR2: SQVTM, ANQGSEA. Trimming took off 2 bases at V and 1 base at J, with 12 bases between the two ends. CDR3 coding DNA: TGCAGCGTTGAAATGGGGGCCAGTTCTGGAAACACCATATATTTT. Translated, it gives CSVEMGASSGNTIYF.

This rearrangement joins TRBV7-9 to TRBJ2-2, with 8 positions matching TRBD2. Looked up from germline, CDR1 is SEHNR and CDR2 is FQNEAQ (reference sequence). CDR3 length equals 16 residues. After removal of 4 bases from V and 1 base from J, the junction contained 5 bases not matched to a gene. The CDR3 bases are TGTGCCAGCAGCTCCCCTAGCGGGTTGAACACCGGGGAGCTGTTTTTT. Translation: CASSSPSGLNTGELFF.

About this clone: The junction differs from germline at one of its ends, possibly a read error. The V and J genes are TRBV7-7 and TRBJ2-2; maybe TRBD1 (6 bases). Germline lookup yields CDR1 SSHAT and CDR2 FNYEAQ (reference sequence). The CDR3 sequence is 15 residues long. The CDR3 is CASSLDRMNTGELFF. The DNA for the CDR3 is TGTGCTAGCAGCTTAGACAGGATGAACACCGGGGAGCTGTTTTTT.